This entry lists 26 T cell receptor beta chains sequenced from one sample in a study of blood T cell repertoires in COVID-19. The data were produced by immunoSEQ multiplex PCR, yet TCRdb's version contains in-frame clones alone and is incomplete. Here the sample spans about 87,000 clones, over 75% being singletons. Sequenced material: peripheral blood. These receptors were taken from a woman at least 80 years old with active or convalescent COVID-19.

This CDR3 reads CASSLGQGGTNTEAFF. The CDR3 region has the DNA TGTGCCAGCAGCCTCGGACAGGGGGGAACGAACACTGAAGCTTTCTTT. This chain links TRBV7-6 with TRBJ1-1; 10 bases align to TRBD1. V dropped 5 bases and J dropped 1; count of bases not matched to a gene: 7. The CDR3 runs to 16 residues. Germline V gives CDR1 SGHVS, CDR2 FNYEAQ. The variable domain in full, with the rest retrieved from reference TRBV7-6 and TRBJ1-1, is GAGVSQSPRYKVTKRGQDVALRCDPISGHVSLYWYRQALGQGPEFLTYFNYEAQQDKSGLPNDRFSAERPEGSISTLTIQRTEQRDSAMYRCASSLGQGGTNTEAFFGQGTRLTVV.

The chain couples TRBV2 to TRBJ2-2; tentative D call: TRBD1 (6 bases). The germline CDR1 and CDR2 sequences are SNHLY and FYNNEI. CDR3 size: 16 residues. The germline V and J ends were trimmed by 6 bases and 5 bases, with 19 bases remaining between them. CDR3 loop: CASRLGSGQWTGELFF. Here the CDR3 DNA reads TGTGCCAGCAGATTGGGCTCTGGACAGTGGACCGGGGAGCTGTTTTTT.

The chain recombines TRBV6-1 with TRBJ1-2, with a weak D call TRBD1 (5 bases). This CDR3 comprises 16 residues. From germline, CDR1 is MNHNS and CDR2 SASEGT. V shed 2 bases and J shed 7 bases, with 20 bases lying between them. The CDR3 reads CASSEINGATRSGYTF. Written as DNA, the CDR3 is TGTGCCAGCAGTGAAATCAATGGGGCAACCCGGAGTGGCTACACCTTC.

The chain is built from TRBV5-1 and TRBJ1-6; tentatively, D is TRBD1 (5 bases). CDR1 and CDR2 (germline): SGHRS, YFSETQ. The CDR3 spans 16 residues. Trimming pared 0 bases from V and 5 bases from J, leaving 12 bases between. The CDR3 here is CASSLDSPGDNSPLHF. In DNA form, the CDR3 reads TGCGCCAGCAGCTTGGACAGCCCGGGGGATAATTCACCCCTCCACTTT.

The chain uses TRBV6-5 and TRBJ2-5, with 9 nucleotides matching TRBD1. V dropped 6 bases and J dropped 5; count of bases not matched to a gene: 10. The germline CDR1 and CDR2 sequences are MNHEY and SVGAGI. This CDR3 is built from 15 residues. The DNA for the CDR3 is TGTGCCAGCAGGCCTTACAGGGGGCGAGGGGAGACCCAGTACTTC. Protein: CASRPYRGRGETQYF.

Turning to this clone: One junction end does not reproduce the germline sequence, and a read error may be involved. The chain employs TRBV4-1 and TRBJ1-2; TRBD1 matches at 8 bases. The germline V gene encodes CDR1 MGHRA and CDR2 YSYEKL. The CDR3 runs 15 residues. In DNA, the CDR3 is TGCGCCAGCCGCCACGCTGATACAGGGGGCTATGGCTACACCTTC. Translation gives CASRHADTGGYGYTF.

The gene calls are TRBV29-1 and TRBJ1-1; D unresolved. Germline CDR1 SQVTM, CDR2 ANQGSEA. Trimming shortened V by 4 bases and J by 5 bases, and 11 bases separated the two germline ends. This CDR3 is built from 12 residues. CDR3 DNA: TGCAGCGTTGGGGGAGGGCAGACTGAAGCTTTCTTT. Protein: CSVGGGQTEAFF.

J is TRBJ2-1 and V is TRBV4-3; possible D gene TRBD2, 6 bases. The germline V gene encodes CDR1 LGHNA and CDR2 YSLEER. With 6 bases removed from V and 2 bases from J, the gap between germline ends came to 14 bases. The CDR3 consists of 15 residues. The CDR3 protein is CASSSQAGPYNEQFF. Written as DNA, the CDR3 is TGCGCCAGCAGTAGTCAAGCGGGTCCCTACAATGAGCAGTTCTTC.

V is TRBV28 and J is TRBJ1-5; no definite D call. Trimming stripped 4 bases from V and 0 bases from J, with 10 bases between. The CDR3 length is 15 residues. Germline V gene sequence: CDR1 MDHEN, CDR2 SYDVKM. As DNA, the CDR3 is TGTGCCAGCAGTTCGTGGACTCCTAGCAATCAGCCCCAGCATTTT. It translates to CASSSWTPSNQPQHF. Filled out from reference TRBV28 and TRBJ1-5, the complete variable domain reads DVKVTQSSRYLVKRTGEKVFLECVQDMDHENMFWYRQDPGLGLRLIYFSYDVKMKEKGDIPEGYSVSREKKERFSLILESASTNQTSMYLCASSSWTPSNQPQHFGDGTRLSIL.

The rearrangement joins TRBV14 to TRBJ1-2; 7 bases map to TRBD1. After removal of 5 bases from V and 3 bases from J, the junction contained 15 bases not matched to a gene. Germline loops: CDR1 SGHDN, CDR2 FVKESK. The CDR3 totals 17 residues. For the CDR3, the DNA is TGTGCCAGCAGCGAGGACAGGATACCTCTGGGAGACTATGGCTACACCTTC. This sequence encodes CASSEDRIPLGDYGYTF. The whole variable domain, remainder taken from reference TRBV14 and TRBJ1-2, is EAGVTQFPSHSVIEKGQTVTLRCDPISGHDNLYWYRRVMGKEIKFLLHFVKESKQDESGMPNNRFLAERTGGTYSTLKVQPAELEDSGVYFCASSEDRIPLGDYGYTFGSGTRLTVV.

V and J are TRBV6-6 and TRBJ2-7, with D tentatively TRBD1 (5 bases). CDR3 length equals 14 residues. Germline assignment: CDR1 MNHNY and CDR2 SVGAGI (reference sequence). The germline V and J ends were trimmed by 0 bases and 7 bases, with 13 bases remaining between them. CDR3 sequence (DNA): TGTGCCAGCAGTTACTCAGAAGGGCAGGGAGAGCAGTACTTC. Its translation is CASSYSEGQGEQYF.

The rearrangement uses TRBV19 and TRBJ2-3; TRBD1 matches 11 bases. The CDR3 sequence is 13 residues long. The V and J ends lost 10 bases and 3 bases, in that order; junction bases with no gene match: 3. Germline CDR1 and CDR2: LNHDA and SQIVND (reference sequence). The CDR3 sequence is CATGQGATDTQYF. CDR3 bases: TGTGCCACAGGACAGGGGGCTACAGATACGCAGTATTTT.

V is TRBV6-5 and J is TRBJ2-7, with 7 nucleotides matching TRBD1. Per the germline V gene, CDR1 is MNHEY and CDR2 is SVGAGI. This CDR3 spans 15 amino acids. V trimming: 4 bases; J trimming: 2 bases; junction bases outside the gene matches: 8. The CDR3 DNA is TGTGCCAGCAGTTCACCAAGGACAGGAACCTACGAGCAGTACTTC. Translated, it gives CASSSPRTGTYEQYF.

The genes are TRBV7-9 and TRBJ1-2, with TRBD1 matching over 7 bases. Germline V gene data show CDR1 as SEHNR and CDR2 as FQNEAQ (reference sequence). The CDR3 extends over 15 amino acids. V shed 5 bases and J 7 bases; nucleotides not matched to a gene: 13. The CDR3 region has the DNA TGTGCCAGCAGCCCCGAGGGGGCGCGATTGGGTGGCTACACCTTC. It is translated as CASSPEGARLGGYTF. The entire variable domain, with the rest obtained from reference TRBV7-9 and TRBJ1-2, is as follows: DTGVSQNPRHKITKRGQNVTFRCDPISEHNRLYWYRQTLGQGPEFLTYFQNEAQLEKSRLLSDRFSAERPKGSFSTLEIQRTEQGDSAMYLCASSPEGARLGGYTFGSGTRLTVV.

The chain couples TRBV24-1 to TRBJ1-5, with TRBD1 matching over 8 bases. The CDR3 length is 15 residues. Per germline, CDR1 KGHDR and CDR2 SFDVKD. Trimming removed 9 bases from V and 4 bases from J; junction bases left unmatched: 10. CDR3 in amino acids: CATGSITGGNQPQHF. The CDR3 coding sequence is TGTGCCACCGGTTCCATTACAGGGGGAAATCAGCCCCAGCATTTT.

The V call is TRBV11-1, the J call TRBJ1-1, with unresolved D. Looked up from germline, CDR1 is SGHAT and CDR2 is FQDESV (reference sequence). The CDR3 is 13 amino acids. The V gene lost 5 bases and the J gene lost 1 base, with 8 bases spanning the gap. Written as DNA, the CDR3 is TGTGCCAGCAGCACTACAACGAACACTGAAGCTTTCTTT. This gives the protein CASSTTTNTEAFF. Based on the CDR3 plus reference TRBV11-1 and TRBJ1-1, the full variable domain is EAEVAQSPRYKITEKSQAVAFWCDPISGHATLYWYRQILGQGPELLVQFQDESVVDDSQLPKDRFSAERLKGVDSTLKIQPAELGDSAMYLCASSTTTNTEAFFGQGTRLTVV.

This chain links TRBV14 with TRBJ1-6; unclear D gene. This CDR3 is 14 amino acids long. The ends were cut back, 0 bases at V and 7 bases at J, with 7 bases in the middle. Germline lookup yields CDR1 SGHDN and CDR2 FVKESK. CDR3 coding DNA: TGTGCCAGCAGCCAAGAGTACAGCAATTCACCCCTCCACTTT. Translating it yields CASSQEYSNSPLHF.

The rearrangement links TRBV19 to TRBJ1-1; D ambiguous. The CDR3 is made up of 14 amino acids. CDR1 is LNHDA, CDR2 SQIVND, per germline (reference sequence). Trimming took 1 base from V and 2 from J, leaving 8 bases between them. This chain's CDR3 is CASSIATVNTEAFF. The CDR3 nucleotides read TGTGCCAGTAGTATAGCCACAGTTAACACTGAAGCTTTCTTT.

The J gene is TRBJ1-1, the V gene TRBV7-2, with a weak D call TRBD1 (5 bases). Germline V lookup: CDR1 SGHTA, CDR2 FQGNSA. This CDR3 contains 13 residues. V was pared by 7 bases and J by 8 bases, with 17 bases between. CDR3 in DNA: TGTGCCAGCACCCTCCACGCAGGGCGCGAAGCTTTCTTT. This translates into CASTLHAGREAFF.

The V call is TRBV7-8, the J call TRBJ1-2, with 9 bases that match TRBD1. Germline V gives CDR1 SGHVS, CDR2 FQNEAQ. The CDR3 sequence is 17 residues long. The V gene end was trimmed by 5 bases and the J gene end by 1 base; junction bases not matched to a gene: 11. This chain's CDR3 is CASSIGFTGGLNYGYTF. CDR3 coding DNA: TGTGCCAGCAGCATTGGGTTTACAGGGGGCCTTAACTATGGCTACACCTTC.

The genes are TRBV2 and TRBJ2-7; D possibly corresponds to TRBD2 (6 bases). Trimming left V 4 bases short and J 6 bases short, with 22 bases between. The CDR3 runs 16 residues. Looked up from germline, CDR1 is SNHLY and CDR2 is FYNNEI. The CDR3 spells CASSVGGGLTPGEQYF. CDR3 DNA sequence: TGTGCCAGCAGTGTGGGGGGAGGCCTCACCCCGGGCGAGCAGTACTTC.

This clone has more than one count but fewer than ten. In DNA form, the CDR3 reads TGCGCCAGCAGCCGACAGACAGGGGTGAACACTGAAGCTTTCTTT. Amino acid sequence: CASSRQTGVNTEAFF. The rearrangement joins TRBV4-3 to TRBJ1-1; 8 bases match TRBD1. The V and J ends lost 4 bases and 0 bases, in that order; junction bases with no gene match: 4. This CDR3 is 15 amino acids long. Germline CDR1 LGHNA, CDR2 YSLEER.

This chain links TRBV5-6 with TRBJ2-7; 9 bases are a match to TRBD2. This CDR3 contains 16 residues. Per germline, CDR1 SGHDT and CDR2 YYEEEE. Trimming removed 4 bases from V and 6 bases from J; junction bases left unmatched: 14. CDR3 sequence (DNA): TGTGCCAGCAGCAATCTAGCGGGAACAACCAGAGGCGAGCAGTACTTC. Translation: CASSNLAGTTRGEQYF. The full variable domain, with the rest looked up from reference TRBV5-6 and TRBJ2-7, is DAGVTQSPTHLIKTRGQQVTLRCSPKSGHDTVSWYQQALGQGPQFIFQYYEEEERQRGNFPDRFSGHQFPNYSSELNVNALLLGDSALYLCASSNLAGTTRGEQYFGPGTRLTVT.

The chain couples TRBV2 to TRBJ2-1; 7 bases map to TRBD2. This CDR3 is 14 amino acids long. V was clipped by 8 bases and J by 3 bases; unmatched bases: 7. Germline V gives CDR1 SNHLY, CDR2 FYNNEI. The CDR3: CASRTSSIYNEQFF. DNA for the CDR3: TGTGCCAGCCGGACTAGTAGTATCTACAATGAGCAGTTCTTC.

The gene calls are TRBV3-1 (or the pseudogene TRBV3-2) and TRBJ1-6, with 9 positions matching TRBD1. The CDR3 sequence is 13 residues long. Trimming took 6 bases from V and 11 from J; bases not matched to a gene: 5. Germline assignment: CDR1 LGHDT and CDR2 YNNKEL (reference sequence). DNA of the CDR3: TGTGCCAGCAGTCCCGGGACAGGGACACCCCTCCACTTT. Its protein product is CASSPGTGTPLHF.

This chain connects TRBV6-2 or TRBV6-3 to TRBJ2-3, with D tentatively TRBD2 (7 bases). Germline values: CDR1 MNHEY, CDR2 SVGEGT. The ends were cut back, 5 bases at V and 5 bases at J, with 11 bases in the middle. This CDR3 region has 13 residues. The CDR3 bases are TGTGCCAGCAGTAGGGGGAGGGAAGATACGCAGTATTTT. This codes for CASSRGREDTQYF.